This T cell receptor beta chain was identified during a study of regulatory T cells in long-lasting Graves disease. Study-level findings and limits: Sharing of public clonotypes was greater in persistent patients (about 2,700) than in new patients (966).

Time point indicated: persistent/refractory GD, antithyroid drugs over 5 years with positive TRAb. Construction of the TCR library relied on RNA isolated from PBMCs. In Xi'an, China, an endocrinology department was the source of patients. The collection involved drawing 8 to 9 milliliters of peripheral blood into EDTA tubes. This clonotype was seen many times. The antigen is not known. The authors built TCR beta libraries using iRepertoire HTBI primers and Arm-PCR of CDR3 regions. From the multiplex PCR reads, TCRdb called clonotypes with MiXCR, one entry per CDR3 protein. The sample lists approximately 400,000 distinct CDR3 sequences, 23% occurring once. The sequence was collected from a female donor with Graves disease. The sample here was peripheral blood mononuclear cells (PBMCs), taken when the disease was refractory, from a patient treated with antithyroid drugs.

The DNA for the CDR3 is TGTGCCACCAGTGATCGGAATAACAGGGGCAATGGCTACACCTTC. Protein sequence: CATSDRNNRGNGYTF. The genes are TRBV24-1 and TRBJ1-2; TRBD1 matches 7 bases. The CDR3 is 15 amino acids. Germline CDR1 and CDR2: KGHDR and SFDVKD. Trimming removed 3 bases from V and 6 bases from J; junction bases left unmatched: 9.